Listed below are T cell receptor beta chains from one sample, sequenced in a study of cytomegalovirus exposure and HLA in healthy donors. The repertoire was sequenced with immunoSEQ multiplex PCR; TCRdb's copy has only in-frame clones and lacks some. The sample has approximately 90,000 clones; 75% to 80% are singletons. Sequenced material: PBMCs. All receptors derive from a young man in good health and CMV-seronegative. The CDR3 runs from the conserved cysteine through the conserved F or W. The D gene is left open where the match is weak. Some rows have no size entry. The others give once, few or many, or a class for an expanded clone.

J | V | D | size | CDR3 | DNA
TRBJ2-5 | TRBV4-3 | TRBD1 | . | CASSQDRKGQFFSLETQYF | TGCGCCAGCAGCCAAGACAGAAAGGGACAGTTTTTTTCATTGGAGACCCAGTACTTC
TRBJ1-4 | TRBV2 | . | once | CASSPRVEKLFF | TGTGCCAGCAGTCCTCGGGTTGAAAAACTGTTTTTT
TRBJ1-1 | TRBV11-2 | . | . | CASSLLQAEAFF | TGTGCCAGCAGCTTACTACAGGCTGAAGCTTTCTTT
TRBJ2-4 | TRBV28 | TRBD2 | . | CASSLLSGGAGIQYF | TGTGCCAGCAGTTTACTTAGCGGGGGGGCGGGCATTCAGTACTTC
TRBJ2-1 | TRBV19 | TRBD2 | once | CASSISGLAGSDEQFF | TGTGCCAGTAGTATCTCTGGGCTAGCGGGATCCGATGAGCAGTTCTTC
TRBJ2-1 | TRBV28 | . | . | CAIEGVGSSYNEQFF | TGTGCCATCGAGGGGGTCGGAAGCTCCTATAATGAGCAGTTCTTC
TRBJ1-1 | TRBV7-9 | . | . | CASSPGALMNTEAFF | TGTGCCAGCAGCCCAGGGGCCCTCATGAACACTGAAGCTTTCTTT
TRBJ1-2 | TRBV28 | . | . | CASSSPMSRDGYTF | TGTGCCAGCAGTTCTCCTATGTCACGGGATGGCTACACCTTC
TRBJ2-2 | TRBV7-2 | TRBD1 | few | CASSFPRDRGTGELFF | TGTGCCAGCAGCTTCCCCCGGGACAGGGGTACCGGGGAGCTGTTTTTT
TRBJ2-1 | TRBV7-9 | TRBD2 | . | CASSSRRTSGNNEQFF | TGTGCCAGCAGCTCGCGACGGACTAGCGGGAACAATGAGCAGTTCTTC
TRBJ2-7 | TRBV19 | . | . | CASSMGSGRAGEQYF | TGTGCCAGTAGTATGGGATCAGGGAGAGCGGGTGAGCAGTACTTC
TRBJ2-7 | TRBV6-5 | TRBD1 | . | CASSYGQGVSLEQYF | TGTGCCAGCAGTTACGGTCAGGGGGTTTCTCTCGAGCAGTACTTC
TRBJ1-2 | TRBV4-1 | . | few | CASSQDSVYGYTF | TGCGCCAGCAGCCAAGATTCTGTGTATGGCTACACCTTC
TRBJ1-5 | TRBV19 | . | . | CASSIDAGRVGRPQHF | TGTGCCAGTAGTATCGATGCGGGTAGGGTGGGGAGGCCCCAGCATTTT
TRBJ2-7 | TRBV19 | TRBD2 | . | CASSIVPGGPVSEQYF | TGTGCCAGTAGTATAGTGCCGGGAGGGCCGGTAAGCGAGCAGTACTTC
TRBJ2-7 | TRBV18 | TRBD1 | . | CASSLSQGVHYEQYF | TGTGCCAGCTCACTATCACAGGGGGTCCACTACGAGCAGTACTTC
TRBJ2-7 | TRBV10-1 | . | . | CASSEGVMYEQYF | TGCGCCAGCAGTGAAGGGGTGATGTACGAGCAGTACTTC
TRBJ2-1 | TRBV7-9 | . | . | CASSRNRDSYNEQFF | TGTGCCAGCAGCCGCAACCGGGACTCCTACAATGAGCAGTTCTTC
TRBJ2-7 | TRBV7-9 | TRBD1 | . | CSSTTGTYEQYF | TGTTCCAGTACGACAGGGACGTACGAGCAGTACTTC
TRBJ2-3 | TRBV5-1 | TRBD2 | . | CASSLGLAGSTDTQYF | TGCGCCAGCAGCTTAGGACTAGCGGGATCCACAGATACGCAGTATTTT
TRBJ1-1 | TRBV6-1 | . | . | CASSEDGEKTEAFF | TGTGCCAGCAGTGAAGATGGGGAGAAGACTGAAGCTTTCTTT
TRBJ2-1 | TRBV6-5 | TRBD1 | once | CASSLSTGTAGNEQFF | TGTGCCAGCAGTTTATCGACAGGGACGGCTGGCAATGAGCAGTTCTTC
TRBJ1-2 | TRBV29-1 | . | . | CSVEDRIRGAYGYTF | TGCAGCGTTGAAGATCGTATAAGGGGTGCCTATGGCTACACCTTC
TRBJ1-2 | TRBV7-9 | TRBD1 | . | CASSFHDRAGGYTF | TGTGCCAGCAGCTTCCACGACAGGGCTGGTGGCTACACCTTC
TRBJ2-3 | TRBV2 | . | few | CASSDYGLGTDTQYF | TGTGCCAGCAGTGATTATGGACTGGGCACAGATACGCAGTATTTT
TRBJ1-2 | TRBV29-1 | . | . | CSVANDRSNYGYTF | TGCAGCGTCGCCAATGACAGGTCTAACTATGGCTACACCTTC
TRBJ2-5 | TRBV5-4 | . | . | CASSLGPGVGETQYF | TGTGCCAGCAGCTTGGGGCCGGGGGTAGGGGAGACCCAGTACTTC
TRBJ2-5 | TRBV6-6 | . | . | CASSYSRLTQETQYF | TGTGCCAGCAGTTACAGTCGTCTGACTCAAGAGACCCAGTACTTC
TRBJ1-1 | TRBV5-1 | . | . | CASSLTGQGTEAFF | TGCGCCAGCAGCTTGACAGGGCAGGGGACTGAAGCTTTCTTT
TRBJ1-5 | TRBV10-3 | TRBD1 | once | CAIQGAVGQPQHF | TGTGCCATCCAGGGGGCCGTGGGGCAGCCCCAGCATTTT
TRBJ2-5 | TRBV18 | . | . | CASSPGRRETQYF | TGTGCCAGCTCACCGGGGCGCCGAGAGACCCAGTACTTC
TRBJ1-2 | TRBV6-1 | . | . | CASSTAYGYTF | TGTGCCAGCAGTACAGCTTATGGCTACACCTTC
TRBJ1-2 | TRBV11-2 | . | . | CASSLGTGNYTF | TGTGCCAGCAGCTTAGGTACAGGAAACTACACCTTC
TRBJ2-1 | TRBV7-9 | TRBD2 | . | CASSLGTSGIYRNEQFF | TGTGCCAGCAGCTTAGGAACTAGCGGGATATATAGGAATGAGCAGTTCTTC
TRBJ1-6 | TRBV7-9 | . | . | CASSTKSGNSPLHF | TGTGCCAGCAGCACCAAGAGCGGTAACTCACCCCTCCACTTT
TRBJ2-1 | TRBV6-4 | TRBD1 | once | CASSEGQGAVEQFF | TGTGCCAGCAGTGAGGGACAGGGGGCGGTTGAGCAGTTCTTC
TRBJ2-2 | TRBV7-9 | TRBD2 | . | CASSLATSGANTGELFF | TGTGCCAGCAGCTTAGCGACGAGCGGGGCGAACACCGGGGAGCTGTTTTTT
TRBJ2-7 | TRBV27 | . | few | CASSYWVGAEQYF | TGTGCCAGCAGCTACTGGGTAGGGGCCGAGCAGTACTTC
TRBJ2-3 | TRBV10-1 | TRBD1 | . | CASSESGTGSDTQYF | TGCGCCAGCAGTGAGTCCGGGACAGGGTCAGATACGCAGTATTTT
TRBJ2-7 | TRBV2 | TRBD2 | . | CASSEVQRERAEQYF | TGTGCCAGCAGTGAAGTCCAGCGGGAGCGTGCCGAGCAGTACTTC
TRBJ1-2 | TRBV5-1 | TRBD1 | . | CASSSGQLNYGYTF | TGCGCCAGCAGCTCGGGACAGCTTAACTATGGCTACACCTTC
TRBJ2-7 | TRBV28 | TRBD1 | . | CASSLTGTGFYEQYF | TGTGCCAGCAGCTTGACCGGGACAGGGTTCTACGAGCAGTACTTC
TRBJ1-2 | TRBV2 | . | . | CASSEVTGGGYTF | TGTGCCAGCAGTGAAGTGACAGGTGGTGGCTACACCTTC
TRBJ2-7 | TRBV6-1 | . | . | CASSASLPYEQYF | TGTGCCAGCAGTGCCTCACTCCCATACGAGCAGTACTTC
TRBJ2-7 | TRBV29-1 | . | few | CSVEVADYEQYF | TGCAGCGTTGAGGTCGCAGACTACGAGCAGTACTTC
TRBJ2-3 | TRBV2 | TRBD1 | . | CASRGTGGTQYF | TGTGCCAGCAGAGGGACAGGTGGAACGCAGTATTTT
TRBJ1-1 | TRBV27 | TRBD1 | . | CASSPGTANTEAFF | TGTGCCAGCAGTCCCGGGACAGCGAACACTGAAGCTTTCTTT
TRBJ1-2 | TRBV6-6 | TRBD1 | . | CASSSTGVHGYTF | TGTGCCAGCAGCTCGACAGGGGTTCATGGCTACACCTTC
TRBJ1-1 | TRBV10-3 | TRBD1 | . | CAISSDREGTEAFF | TGTGCCATCAGCTCCGACAGGGAAGGGACTGAAGCTTTCTTT
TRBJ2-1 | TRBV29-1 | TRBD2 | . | CSGGLAGVVNEQFF | TGCAGCGGCGGACTAGCGGGAGTAGTCAATGAGCAGTTCTTC
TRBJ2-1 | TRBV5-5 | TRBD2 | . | CASSSLSGSYNEQFF | TGTGCCAGCAGTTCCCTTAGCGGGTCTTACAATGAGCAGTTCTTC
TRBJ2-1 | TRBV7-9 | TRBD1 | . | CSSSQPTGATIKQYNEQFF | TGTTCCAGCAGCCAACCTACAGGGGCTACCATCAAACAATACAATGAGCAGTTCTTC